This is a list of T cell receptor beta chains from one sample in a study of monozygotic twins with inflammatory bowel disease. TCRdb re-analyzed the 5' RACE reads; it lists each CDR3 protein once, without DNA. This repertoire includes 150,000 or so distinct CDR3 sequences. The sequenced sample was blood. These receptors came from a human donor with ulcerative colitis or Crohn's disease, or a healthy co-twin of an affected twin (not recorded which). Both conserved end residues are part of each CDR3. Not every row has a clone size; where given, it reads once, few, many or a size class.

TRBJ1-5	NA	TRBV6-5	CASSDSRWRNQPQHF
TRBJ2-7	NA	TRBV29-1	CSVERGYEQYF
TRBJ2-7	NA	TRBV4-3	CASSQGAGEQYF
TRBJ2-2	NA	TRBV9	CASSVGGVPGELFF
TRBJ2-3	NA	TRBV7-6	CASSNRDLLSTDTQYF
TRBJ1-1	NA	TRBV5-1	CASSLMMNTEAFF
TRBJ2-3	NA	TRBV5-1	CASSREAPVGRTDTQYF
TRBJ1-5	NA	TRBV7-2	CASRKETGHQPQHF
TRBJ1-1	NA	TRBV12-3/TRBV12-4	CASSLTPIQAFF
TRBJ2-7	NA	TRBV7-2	CASSLVGTEAYEQYF
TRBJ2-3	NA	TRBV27	CASSLRLAGGPLLSTDTQYF
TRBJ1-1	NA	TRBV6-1	CASRPTGVLNTEAFF
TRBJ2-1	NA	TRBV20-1	CSAKDPIPYNEQFF
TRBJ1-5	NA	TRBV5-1	CASSSGRVSEPQHF
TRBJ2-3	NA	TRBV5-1	CASSQGQGTDTQYF
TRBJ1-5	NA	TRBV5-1	CASSLTGEQPQHF
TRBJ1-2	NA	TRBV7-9	CASSSRRTETNYGYTF
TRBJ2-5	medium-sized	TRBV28	CASRQLRLAGDQYF
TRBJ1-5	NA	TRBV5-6	CASSRRTARNQPQHF
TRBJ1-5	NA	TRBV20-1	CSAGEPYSNQPQHF
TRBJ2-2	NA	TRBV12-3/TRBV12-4	CASSQLVLGATGELFF
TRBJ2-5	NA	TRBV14	CASSRLGRKQETQYF
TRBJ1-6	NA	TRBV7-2	CASSHPAVLNSPLHF
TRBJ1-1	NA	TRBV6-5	CAGRLWMNTEAFF
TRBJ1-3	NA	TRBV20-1	CSAREAGRAGNTIYF
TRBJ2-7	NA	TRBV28	CASSYRVNEQYF
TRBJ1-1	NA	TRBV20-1	CSARPQQGNTEAFF
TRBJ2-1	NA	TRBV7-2	CASSPGLADYNEQFF
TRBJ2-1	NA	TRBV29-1	CSVGSVNNEQFF
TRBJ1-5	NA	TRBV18	CASSPPGGNQPQHF
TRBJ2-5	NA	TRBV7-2	CASSPGTKETQYF
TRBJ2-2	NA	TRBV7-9	CASSSTRQSNTGELFF